Listed below are T cell receptor beta chains from one sample, sequenced in a study of control samples from healthy donors and cancer patients. Method: immunoSEQ multiplex PCR; TCRdb's copy keeps in-frame clones and lacks some. The sample includes some 250,000 clones, roughly four fifths of them seen just once. The sequencing input was PBMCs. The receptors were sampled from a woman aged 55-69 years with lung cancer. CDR3s include the opening cysteine and the closing phenylalanine or tryptophan.

V: TRBV5-1; J: TRBJ1-2; CDR3: CASSLDSVSPLGRGYTF
V: TRBV6-1; J: TRBJ1-6; CDR3: CASSETSLRGDGDSPLHF
V: TRBV7-9; J: TRBJ2-7; CDR3: CASSLIGGLYEQYF
V: TRBV5-1; J: TRBJ1-3; CDR3: CASSLAGVSTIYF
V: TRBV28; J: TRBJ1-2; CDR3: CASTNPTPTWGYTF
V: TRBV5-1; J: TRBJ2-7; CDR3: CASSLAQNVYEQYF
V: TRBV9; J: TRBJ1-3; CDR3: CASSDLENTIYF
V: TRBV6-4; J: TRBJ1-1; CDR3: CASSDSSRGTEAFF
V: TRBV11-2; J: TRBJ1-6; CDR3: CASSFSGGNSPLHF
V: TRBV5-4; J: TRBJ2-5; CDR3: CASSPGLDFRETQYF
V: TRBV29-1; J: TRBJ2-7; CDR3: CSVRTGGHEQYF
V: TRBV9; J: TRBJ1-6; CDR3: CASSPQWGGLVRDSPLHF
V: TRBV5-4; J: TRBJ1-6; CDR3: CASSSGDSPLHF
V: TRBV28; J: TRBJ2-1; CDR3: CASSSTWARFF
V: TRBV10-2; J: TRBJ2-7; CDR3: CASTPGAGYEQYF
V: TRBV28; J: TRBJ2-1; CDR3: CASSSTLAGGNEQFF
V: TRBV28; J: TRBJ2-7; CDR3: CASSSPTPGLAGSYEQYF
V: TRBV4-1; J: TRBJ2-5; CDR3: CASSPREGQETQYF
V: TRBV5-8; J: TRBJ2-3; CDR3: CASSLGGIPDTQYF
V: TRBV5-1; J: TRBJ2-2; CDR3: CASRPQTTGELFF